The sequence of this T cell receptor beta chain was determined in a study of T cell responses to AZD1222 COVID-19 vaccine. Germline V gene sequence: CDR1 SNHLY, CDR2 FYNNEI. Unmatched junction bases numbered 2, after V lost 7 bases and J lost 0 bases. The CDR3 has 14 residues. Overall study results and limits: Following two doses of AZD1222, Spike-specific TCR breadth and depth rose.

The data were produced by immunoSEQ multiplex PCR, yet TCRdb's version contains in-frame clones alone and is incomplete. The sample includes around 100,000 clones, around 82% of them seen just once. Points on this clone: Antigen: not known.

The chain employs TRBV2 and TRBJ2-2; TRBD1 agrees at 7 bases. This TCR came from an adult in good health. Here the sequenced sample was peripheral blood, taken on day 0 of AZD1222 vaccination. The CDR3 DNA sequence: TGTGCCAGCACCGGGACAGCGAACACCGGGGAGCTGTTTTTT. Protein sequence: CASTGTANTGELFF.